Listed below are T cell receptor beta chains from one sample, sequenced in a study of Ad26.COV2.S vaccination and SARS-CoV-2 variants. Sequencing used immunoSEQ multiplex PCR; TCRdb keeps in-frame clones, though not all of them. There are a few hundred thousand clones in the sample; about 87% occur only once, and approximately 3.3% lies in the top ten. Here the sequenced sample was peripheral blood, taken in a trial of Ad26.COV2.S vaccine versus placebo. These receptor sequences come from a person aged 18-65 years who received the Ad26.COV2.S COVID-19 vaccine or a placebo. Each CDR3 is given with its conserved first and last residue. A D gene is named only where the DNA matches it firmly. Size tells how often a clone was seen (once, few, many) or the class of an expanded clone, and some rows leave it out.

V gene,D gene,J gene,clone size,CDR3 DNA,CDR3 protein
TRBV3-1/TRBV3-2,TRBD2,TRBJ2-5,NA,TGTGCCAGCAGCCTTTGGACTAGCGGCCAAGAGACCCAGTACTTC,CASSLWTSGQETQYF
TRBV18,TRBD1,TRBJ2-5,NA,TGTGCCAGCTCACCGGACAGGGTCCAAGAGACCCAGTACTTC,CASSPDRVQETQYF
TRBV10-1,NA,TRBJ1-1,NA,TGCGCCAGCAGTGAGGACAGGATCATGAACACTGAAGCTTTCTTT,CASSEDRIMNTEAFF
TRBV4-2,TRBD2,TRBJ2-2,NA,TGTGCCAGCAGCCAAGATGCGGCGGGGGGGCCAACCGGGGAGCTGTTTTTT,CASSQDAAGGPTGELFF
TRBV7-3,TRBD2,TRBJ2-1,NA,TGTGCCAGCAGCTTAAGGAGCGGGGGGTTCAATGAGCAGTTCTTC,CASSLRSGGFNEQFF
TRBV5-1,NA,TRBJ2-7,NA,TGCGCCAGCAGCTTCTGGGGGTCCTACGAGCAGTACTTC,CASSFWGSYEQYF
TRBV6-5,NA,TRBJ1-2,NA,TGTGCCAGCAGTTACACAGGGACAACCTATGGCTACACCTTC,CASSYTGTTYGYTF
TRBV11-2,NA,TRBJ1-6,NA,TGTGCCAGCAGCTTGGGTACCGCGGGTTCACCCCTCCACTTT,CASSLGTAGSPLHF
TRBV6-1,TRBD2,TRBJ2-5,NA,TGTGCCAGCAGTGAAGTATCTAGCGGGCAAGAGACCCAGTACTTC,CASSEVSSGQETQYF
TRBV7-9,NA,TRBJ1-1,NA,TGTGCCAGCAGGTATAGCCCGGGGGTCAGTGAAGCTTTCTTT,CASRYSPGVSEAFF
TRBV9,TRBD1,TRBJ2-2,NA,TGTGCCAGCAGCGTATTCTCCGGGACAGCGAACACCGGGGAGCTGTTTTTT,CASSVFSGTANTGELFF
TRBV21-1,NA,TRBJ2-7,NA,TGTGCCAGCAGTAACATCCTTACGCAGCAGTACTTC,CASSNILTQQYF
TRBV6-1,TRBD1,TRBJ2-7,NA,TGTGCCAGCAGTGAAGCCGGGACAGATTCCTACGAGCAGTACTTC,CASSEAGTDSYEQYF
TRBV6-6,NA,TRBJ1-5,NA,TGTGCCAGCAGACCCGACAGATACAATCAGCCCCAGCATTTT,CASRPDRYNQPQHF
TRBV5-1,NA,TRBJ2-1,NA,TGCGCCAGCAGCTTGTTATCTCGGCAGCAACCCTACAATGAGCAGTTCTTC,CASSLLSRQQPYNEQFF
TRBV5-1,NA,TRBJ2-4,NA,TGCGCCAGCAGCTTGGTTCTTGGGGGCGCCAAAAACATTCAGTACTTC,CASSLVLGGAKNIQYF
TRBV5-3,TRBD1,TRBJ1-2,once,TGTGCCAGAAGCTCGACAGGGAGGTATGGCTACACCTTC,CARSSTGRYGYTF
TRBV30,TRBD1,TRBJ2-1,NA,TGTGCCTGGAGTGTAGGGACAGGGGCGGATGAGCAGTTCTTC,CAWSVGTGADEQFF
TRBV18,NA,TRBJ2-5,NA,TGTGCCAGCTCATCCGCGGGCGAGACCCAGTACTTC,CASSSAGETQYF
TRBV7-2,TRBD2,TRBJ2-2,NA,TGTGCCAGCAGTACTAGCGGTGTTTTCACCGGGGAGCTGTTTTTT,CASSTSGVFTGELFF
TRBV7-6,TRBD2,TRBJ2-5,NA,TGTGCCAGCAGCTTAGGCCCCCCTAGCGGGGGTCAAGAGACCCAGTACTTC,CASSLGPPSGGQETQYF
TRBV5-4,TRBD1,TRBJ1-4,NA,TGTGCCAGCAGCCAGGGACAGGGTCGGGGAACTAATGAAAAACTGTTTTTT,CASSQGQGRGTNEKLFF
TRBV10-3,TRBD2,TRBJ2-1,NA,TGTGCCATCAGCGGACTAGCGGGGGATAATGAGCAGTTCTTC,CAISGLAGDNEQFF
TRBV19,NA,TRBJ2-1,NA,TGTGCCAGTTCGGCCTGGAGCTCCTACAATGAGCAGTTCTTC,CASSAWSSYNEQFF
TRBV18,NA,TRBJ1-1,NA,TGTGCCAGCTCACCAGGGCAGGGCGGGCGGAACACTGAAGCTTTCTTT,CASSPGQGGRNTEAFF
TRBV6-2/TRBV6-3,TRBD1,TRBJ1-2,NA,TGTGCCAGCAGTTATCCTTGGACAGGGCCCAATGGCTACACCTTC,CASSYPWTGPNGYTF
TRBV19,TRBD1,TRBJ2-3,NA,TGTGCCAGTAGTTCACAGGGGGCCAAAGATACGCAGTATTTT,CASSSQGAKDTQYF
TRBV7-2,NA,TRBJ2-3,NA,TGTGCCAGCAGCCGGGACCAGGGGGATACGCAGTATTTT,CASSRDQGDTQYF
TRBV6-4,TRBD1,TRBJ1-6,NA,TGTGCCAGCAGCCCCGAGCAGGGGGTCAATTCACCCCTCCACTTT,CASSPEQGVNSPLHF
TRBV18,NA,TRBJ2-5,NA,TGTGCCAGCTCACCACCGTCGGCCCAAGAGACCCAGTACTTC,CASSPPSAQETQYF
TRBV18,NA,TRBJ2-7,NA,TGTGCCAGCTCAACCTCCTACGAGCAGTACTTC,CASSTSYEQYF
TRBV28,NA,TRBJ1-1,NA,TGTGCCAGCAGCTCTCAATTGACAGCGACGTTT,CASSSQLTATF
TRBV3-1/TRBV3-2,TRBD1,TRBJ1-1,many,TGTGCCAGCAGCCCATCCGACAGGGACACTGAAGCTTTCTTT,CASSPSDRDTEAFF
TRBV6-1,NA,TRBJ2-7,NA,TGTGCCAGCAGTGAACCCGGGACACCTCCCTACGAGCAGTACTTC,CASSEPGTPPYEQYF
TRBV6-6,NA,TRBJ1-4,NA,TGTGCCAGCAGTCTCGGGCCCGTTAATGAAAAACTGTTTTTT,CASSLGPVNEKLFF
TRBV28,TRBD1,TRBJ1-1,NA,TGTGCCAGCAGTTTACGGTCAGGGGGCCATACTGAAGCTTTCTTT,CASSLRSGGHTEAFF
TRBV18,TRBD1,TRBJ2-2,NA,TGTGCCAGCTCGCTTCCCCAGGGGGAAGCCGGGGAGCTGTTTTTT,CASSLPQGEAGELFF
TRBV6-5,NA,TRBJ1-5,NA,TGTGCCAGCATTCCTCAGGGCATTTCAAATCAGCCCCAGCATTTT,CASIPQGISNQPQHF
TRBV12-3/TRBV12-4,NA,TRBJ2-2,few,TGTGCCAGCAGTTTAATGGACACCGGGGAGCTGTTTTTT,CASSLMDTGELFF
TRBV12-5,NA,TRBJ2-7,NA,TGTGCTAGTGGTTTCCAGGGGCTGGTCGAGCAGTACTTC,CASGFQGLVEQYF
TRBV7-9,NA,TRBJ1-1,NA,TGTGCCAGCAGCACCAGGGGATCGAACACTGAAGCTTTCTTT,CASSTRGSNTEAFF
TRBV6-6,TRBD2,TRBJ2-7,NA,TGTGCCAGCGAGGCTAGCGGGGGCATATGGGGCGAGCAGTACTTC,CASEASGGIWGEQYF
TRBV18,NA,TRBJ1-1,few,TGTGCCAGCTCAAAAAAGACGGAGAACACTGAAGCTTTCTTT,CASSKKTENTEAFF
TRBV6-2/TRBV6-3,NA,TRBJ2-1,once,TGTGCCAGCAGTGGGCCGGGAACCCACCGATTTGGGCAGTTCTTC,CASSGPGTHRFGQFF